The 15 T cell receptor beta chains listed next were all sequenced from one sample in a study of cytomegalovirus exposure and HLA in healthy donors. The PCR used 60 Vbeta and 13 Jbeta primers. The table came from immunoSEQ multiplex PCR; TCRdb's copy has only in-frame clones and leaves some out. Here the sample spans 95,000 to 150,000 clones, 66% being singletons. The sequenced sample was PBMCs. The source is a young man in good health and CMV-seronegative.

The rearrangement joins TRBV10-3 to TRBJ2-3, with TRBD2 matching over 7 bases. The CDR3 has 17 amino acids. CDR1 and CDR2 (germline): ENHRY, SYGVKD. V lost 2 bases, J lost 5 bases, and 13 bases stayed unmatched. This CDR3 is CAISEPPSGALGDTQYF. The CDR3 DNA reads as TGTGCCATCAGTGAGCCTCCGAGCGGGGCCCTGGGAGATACGCAGTATTTT.

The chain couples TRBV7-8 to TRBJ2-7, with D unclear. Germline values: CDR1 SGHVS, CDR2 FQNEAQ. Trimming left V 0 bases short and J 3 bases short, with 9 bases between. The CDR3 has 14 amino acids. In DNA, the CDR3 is TGTGCCAGCAGCTTAGCCGACGGGTTCTACGAGCAGTACTTC. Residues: CASSLADGFYEQYF.

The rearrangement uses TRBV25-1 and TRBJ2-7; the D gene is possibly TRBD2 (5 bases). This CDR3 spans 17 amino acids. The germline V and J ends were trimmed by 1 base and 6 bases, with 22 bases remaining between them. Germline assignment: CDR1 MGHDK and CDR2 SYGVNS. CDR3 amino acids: CASSEWARGLPTSEQYF. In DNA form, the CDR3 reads TGTGCCAGCAGTGAATGGGCTAGAGGACTGCCCACTTCCGAGCAGTACTTC.

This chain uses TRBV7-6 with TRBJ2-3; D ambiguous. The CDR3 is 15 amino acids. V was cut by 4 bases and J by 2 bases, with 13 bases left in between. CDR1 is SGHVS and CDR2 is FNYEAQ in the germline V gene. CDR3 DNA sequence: TGTGCCAGCAGCTCAGGTTCGGTAGACACAGATACGCAGTATTTT. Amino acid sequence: CASSSGSVDTDTQYF.

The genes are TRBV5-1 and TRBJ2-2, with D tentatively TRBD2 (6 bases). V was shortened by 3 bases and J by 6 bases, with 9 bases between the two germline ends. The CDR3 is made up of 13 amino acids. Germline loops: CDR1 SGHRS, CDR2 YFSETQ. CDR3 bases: TGCGCCAGCAGCTCGGGGGATCCCGGGGAGCTGTTTTTT. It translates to CASSSGDPGELFF.

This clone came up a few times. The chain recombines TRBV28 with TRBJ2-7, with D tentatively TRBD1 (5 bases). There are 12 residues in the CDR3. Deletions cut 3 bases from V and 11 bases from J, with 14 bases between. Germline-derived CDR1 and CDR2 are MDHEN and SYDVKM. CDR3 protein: CASSLYQGWEYF. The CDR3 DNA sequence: TGTGCCAGCAGTTTGTATCAGGGTTGGGAGTACTTC.

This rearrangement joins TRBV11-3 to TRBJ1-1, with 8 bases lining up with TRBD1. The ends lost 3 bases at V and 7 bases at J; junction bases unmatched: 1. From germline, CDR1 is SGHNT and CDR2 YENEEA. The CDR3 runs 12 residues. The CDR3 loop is CASSFGQGEAFF. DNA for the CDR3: TGTGCCAGCAGCTTCGGACAGGGTGAAGCTTTCTTT.

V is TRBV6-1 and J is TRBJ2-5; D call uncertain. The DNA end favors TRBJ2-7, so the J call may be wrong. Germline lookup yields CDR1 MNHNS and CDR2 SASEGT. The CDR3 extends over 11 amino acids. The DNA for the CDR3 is TGTGCCACATGGGTAGCCTACGAGCAGTACTTC. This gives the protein CATWVAYEQYF.

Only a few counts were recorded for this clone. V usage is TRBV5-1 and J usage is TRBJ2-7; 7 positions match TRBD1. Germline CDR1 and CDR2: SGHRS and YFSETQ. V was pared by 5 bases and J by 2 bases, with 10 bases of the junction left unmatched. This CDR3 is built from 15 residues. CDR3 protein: CASRETGLATYEQYF. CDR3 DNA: TGCGCCAGCAGAGAGACAGGGTTAGCGACCTACGAGCAGTACTTC.

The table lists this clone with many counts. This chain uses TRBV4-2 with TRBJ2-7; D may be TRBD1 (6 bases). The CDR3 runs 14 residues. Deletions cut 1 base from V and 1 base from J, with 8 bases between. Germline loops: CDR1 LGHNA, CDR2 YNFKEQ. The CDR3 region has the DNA TGTGCCAGCAGCCAAGGGGGACAATCCTACGAGCAGTACTTC. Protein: CASSQGGQSYEQYF.

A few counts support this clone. CDR3 in DNA: TGTGCCAGTAGTATATCTCTCCCGGGACAGGGGACTAGGGACGCTTTCTTT. Protein: CASSISLPGQGTRDAFF. The chain employs TRBV19 and TRBJ1-1; 10 bases are shared with TRBD1. CDR3 length: 17 residues. Unmatched junction bases numbered 17, after V lost 2 bases and J lost 11 bases. The germline CDR1 and CDR2 sequences are LNHDA and SQIVND (reference sequence).

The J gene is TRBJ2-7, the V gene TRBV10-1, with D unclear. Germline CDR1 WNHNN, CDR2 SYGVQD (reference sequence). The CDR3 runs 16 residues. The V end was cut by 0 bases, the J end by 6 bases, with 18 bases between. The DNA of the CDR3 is TGCGCCAGCAGTGAGTCGATAGGCGGCCCCAGCCCCGAGCAGTACTTC. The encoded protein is CASSESIGGPSPEQYF.

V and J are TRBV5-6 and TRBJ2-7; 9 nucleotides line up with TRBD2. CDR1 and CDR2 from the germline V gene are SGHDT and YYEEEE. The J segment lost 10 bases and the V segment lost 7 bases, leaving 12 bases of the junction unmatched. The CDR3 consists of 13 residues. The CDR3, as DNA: TGTGCCAGCCGAGGGCGGGAGGGCCGCGTTCAGTACTTC. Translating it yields CASRGREGRVQYF.

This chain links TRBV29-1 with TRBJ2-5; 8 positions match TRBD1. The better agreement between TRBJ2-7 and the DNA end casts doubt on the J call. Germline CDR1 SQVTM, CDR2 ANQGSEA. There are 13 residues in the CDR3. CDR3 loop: CSVGTGKPYEQYF. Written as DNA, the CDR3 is TGCAGCGTTGGGACAGGGAAGCCCTACGAGCAGTACTTC.

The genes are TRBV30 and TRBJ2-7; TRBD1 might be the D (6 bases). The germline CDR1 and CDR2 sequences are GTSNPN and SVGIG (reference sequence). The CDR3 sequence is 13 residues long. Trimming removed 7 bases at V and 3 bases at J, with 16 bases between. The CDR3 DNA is TGTGCCTTAACAGGGAAATCCGGCTACGAGCAGTACTTC. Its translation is CALTGKSGYEQYF.